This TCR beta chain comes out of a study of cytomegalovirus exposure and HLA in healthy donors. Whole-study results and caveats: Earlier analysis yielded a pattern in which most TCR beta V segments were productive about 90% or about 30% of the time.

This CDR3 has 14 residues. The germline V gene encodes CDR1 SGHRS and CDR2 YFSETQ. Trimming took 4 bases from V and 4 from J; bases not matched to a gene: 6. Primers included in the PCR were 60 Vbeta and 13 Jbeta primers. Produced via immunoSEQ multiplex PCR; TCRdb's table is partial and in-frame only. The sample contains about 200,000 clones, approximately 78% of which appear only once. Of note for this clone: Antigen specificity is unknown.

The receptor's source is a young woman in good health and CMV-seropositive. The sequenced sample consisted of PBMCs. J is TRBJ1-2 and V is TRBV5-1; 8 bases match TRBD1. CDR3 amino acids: CASSPGQGPYGYTF. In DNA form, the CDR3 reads TGCGCCAGCAGCCCCGGACAGGGACCCTATGGCTACACCTTC.